The clone carrying this T cell receptor (beta chain) was seen a handful of times. Its antigen is undetermined. The sample is drawn from a study of beta chain features in type 1 diabetes. The study reverse transcribed the entire isolated RNA, so it sequenced expressed TCRB transcripts. Naive, central memory and regulatory T cell samples averaged around 3.8 million reads. Only in-frame clones appear in the TCRdb table, and some are missing; sequencing was by immunoSEQ multiplex PCR. Of about 340,000 clones listed, approximately 13% are singletons. Study-wide points: All four CD4+ subsets of Type 1 diabetes patients contained TCRB CDR3s that were moderately but significantly shorter. A potential PCR bias toward shorter templates would be equal in patient and control samples.

The germline V gene has CDR1 MNHEY and CDR2 SMNVEV (reference sequence). J gave up 7 bases and V 5 bases, and 15 bases lay outside the gene matches. CDR3 length: 16 amino acids. Donors underwent one heparinised blood draw, around 120 mL on average. The chain links TRBV27 to TRBJ1-2, with TRBD1 matching 8 bases. The material sequenced was naive CD4+ T cells from blood. The receptor was derived from a woman between 18 and 30 years old with type 1 diabetes. The CDR3 region has the DNA TGTGCCAGCAGTACCTTCCGGACAGGGAGGTCGGCTGGCTACACCTTC. Protein sequence: CASSTFRTGRSAGYTF.